The sequence of this T cell receptor beta chain was determined in a study of patients and donors after allogeneic stem cell transplantation. TCRdb processed the RT-PCR reads anew with MiXCR; each CDR3 protein has one entry. The table records fewer than 5,000 distinct CDR3 sequences, less than 20% of them present only once. V dropped 4 bases and J dropped 2; count of bases not matched to a gene: 8. CDR3 length: 16 amino acids. Germline V gene lookup returns CDR1 SGDLS and CDR2 YYNGEE. The sequenced sample consisted of blood, either unsorted or a sorted T cell fraction (not recorded which). V is TRBV9 and J is TRBJ2-7; TRBD2 matches at 11 bases. The receptor was isolated from a human donor who was either an allogeneic HSCT recipient or a stem cell or donor lymphocyte infusion donor (not recorded which). It is not recorded whose cells these are; they may come from a transplant donor. The CDR3 here is CASSLTGTSGAYEQYF. CDR3 in DNA: TGTGCCAGCAGCCTTACCGGGACTAGCGGAGCCTACGAGCAGTACTTC.